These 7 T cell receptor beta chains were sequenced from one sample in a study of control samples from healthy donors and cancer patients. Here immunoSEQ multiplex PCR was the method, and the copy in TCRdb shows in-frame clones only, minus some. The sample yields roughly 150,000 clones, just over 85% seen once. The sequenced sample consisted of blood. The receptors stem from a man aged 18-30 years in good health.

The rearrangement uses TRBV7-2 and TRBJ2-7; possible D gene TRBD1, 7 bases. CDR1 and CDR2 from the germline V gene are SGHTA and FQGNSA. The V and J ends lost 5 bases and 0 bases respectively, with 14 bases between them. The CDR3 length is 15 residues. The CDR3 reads CASSPQGGYSYEQYF. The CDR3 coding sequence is TGTGCCAGCAGCCCCCAGGGGGGTTACTCCTACGAGCAGTACTTC.

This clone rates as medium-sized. CDR3 protein: CASSRGVTGGLADTQYF. The CDR3 coding sequence is TGTGCCAGCTCACGGGGCGTGACGGGGGGGCTGGCAGATACGCAGTATTTT. This chain joins TRBV18 and TRBJ2-3; 8 positions agree with TRBD2. Looked up from germline, CDR1 is KGHSH and CDR2 is LQKENI. V lost 4 bases, J lost 4 bases, and 13 bases stayed unmatched. The CDR3 sequence is 17 residues long.

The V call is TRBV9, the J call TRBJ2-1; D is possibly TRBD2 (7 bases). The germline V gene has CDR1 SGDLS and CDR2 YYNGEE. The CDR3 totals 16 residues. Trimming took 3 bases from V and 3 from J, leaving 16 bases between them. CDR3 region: CASSAGGSTYYNEQFF. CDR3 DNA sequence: TGTGCCAGCAGCGCGGGGGGCTCAACCTACTACAATGAGCAGTTCTTC.

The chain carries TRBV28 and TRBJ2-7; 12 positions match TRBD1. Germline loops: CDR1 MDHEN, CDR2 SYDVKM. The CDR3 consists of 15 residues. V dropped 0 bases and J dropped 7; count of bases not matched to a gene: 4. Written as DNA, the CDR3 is TGTGCCAGCAGTTTATGGGGACAGGGGGCGAGGGAGCAGTACTTC. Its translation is CASSLWGQGAREQYF.

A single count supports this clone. Here the CDR3 reads CASSRDQGAITGEAFF. The CDR3 coding sequence is TGTGCCAGCAGCCGAGACCAGGGGGCGATTACAGGTGAAGCTTTCTTT. V gene TRBV5-4 combines with J gene TRBJ1-1; TRBD1 agrees at 8 bases. The CDR3 runs 16 residues. The germline V gene has CDR1 SGHNT and CDR2 YYREEE (reference sequence). The V segment lost 4 bases and the J segment 7 bases; nucleotides outside the gene matches: 15.

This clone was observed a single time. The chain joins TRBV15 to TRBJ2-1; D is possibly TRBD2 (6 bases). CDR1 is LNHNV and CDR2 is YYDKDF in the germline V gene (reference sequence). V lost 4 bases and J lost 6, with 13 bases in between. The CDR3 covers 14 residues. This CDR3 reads CATSTKEGFNEQFF. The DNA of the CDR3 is TGTGCCACCAGCACAAAGGAGGGGTTCAATGAGCAGTTCTTC.

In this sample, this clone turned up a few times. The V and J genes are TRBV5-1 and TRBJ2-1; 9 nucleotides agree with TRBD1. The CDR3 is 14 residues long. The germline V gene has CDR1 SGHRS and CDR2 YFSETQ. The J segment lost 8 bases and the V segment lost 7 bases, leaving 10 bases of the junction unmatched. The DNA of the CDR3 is TGCGCCAGCTACCCCGAGACAGGGGGTTATGAGCAGTTCTTC. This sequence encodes CASYPETGGYEQFF.